A single sample gave rise to the 20 T cell receptor beta chains below, sequenced in a study of blood T cell repertoires in COVID-19. Produced via immunoSEQ multiplex PCR; TCRdb's table is partial and in-frame only. The sample consists of around 120,000 clones, about 86% of them appearing once. The sequenced sample was peripheral blood. These receptors were obtained from a man between 70 and 80 years old who had recovered from COVID-19.

The V gene is TRBV5-1, the J gene TRBJ1-2, with TRBD1 matching 7 bases. The CDR3 is 15 amino acids. Looked up from germline, CDR1 is SGHRS and CDR2 is YFSETQ. After removal of 0 bases from V and 4 bases from J, the junction contained 6 bases not matched to a gene. CDR3 residues: CASSLANRDSYGYTF. The CDR3 DNA is TGCGCCAGCAGCTTGGCCAATAGGGACAGCTATGGCTACACCTTC.

The CDR3 region has the DNA TGTGCCAGCAGCCAAGGACAGGGCAACGAGCAGTACTTC. Translated, it gives CASSQGQGNEQYF. This chain links TRBV3-1 (or the pseudogene TRBV3-2) with TRBJ2-7, with TRBD1 identical over 7 bases. Germline-derived CDR1 and CDR2 are LGHDT and YNNKEL (reference sequence). The trim removed 1 base at V and 5 bases at J, leaving 2 bases unmatched. CDR3 length: 13 amino acids.

This clone has just one count. This sequence joins TRBV5-1 and TRBJ2-1, with 9 bases matching TRBD1. The CDR3 contains 16 residues. After removal of 0 bases from V and 3 bases from J, the junction contained 4 bases not matched to a gene. CDR1 and CDR2 from the germline V gene are SGHRS and YFSETQ. The CDR3 region has the DNA TGCGCCAGCAGCTTGGGACAGGGGGGGAACTACAATGAGCAGTTCTTC. Translated: CASSLGQGGNYNEQFF. The full variable domain, with the rest looked up from reference TRBV5-1 and TRBJ2-1, is KAGVTQTPRYLIKTRGQQVTLSCSPISGHRSVSWYQQTPGQGLQFLFEYFSETQRNKGNFPGRFSGRQFSNSRSEMNVSTLELGDSALYLCASSLGQGGNYNEQFFGPGTRLTVL.

The chain uses TRBV28 and TRBJ1-6; D perhaps matches TRBD1 (5 bases). This CDR3 contains 13 residues. In germline, CDR1 is MDHEN, CDR2 SYDVKM. The V end lost 2 bases, the J end lost 9 bases, and 8 bases lay between the germline ends. CDR3 region: CASSLLTVSPLHF. CDR3 DNA: TGTGCCAGCAGTTTACTGACAGTTTCACCCCTCCACTTT.

The chain links TRBV19 to TRBJ2-1, with 8 bases identical to TRBD2. The CDR3 runs to 13 residues. J lost 9 bases, V lost 6 bases, and 7 bases had no gene match. Looked up from germline, CDR1 is LNHDA and CDR2 is SQIVND (reference sequence). CDR3 nucleotides: TGTGCCAGTAGGGGGAGCGGGAGAGGTGAGCAGTTCTTC. Encoded protein: CASRGSGRGEQFF.

V is TRBV20-1 and J is TRBJ2-5, with D maybe TRBD2 (7 bases). The V end lost 3 bases, the J end lost 5 bases, and 13 bases lay between the germline ends. Germline CDR1 DFQATT, CDR2 SNEGSKA (reference sequence). The CDR3 length is 13 residues. The CDR3 is CSASRGARETQYF. In DNA, the CDR3 is TGCAGTGCTAGTCGGGGGGCGCGGGAGACCCAGTACTTC.

This chain connects TRBV4-2 to TRBJ1-2; 9 bases are shared with TRBD1. Germline loops: CDR1 LGHNA, CDR2 YNFKEQ. V was clipped by 6 bases and J by 7 bases; unmatched bases: 9. The CDR3 extends over 14 amino acids. The DNA for the CDR3 is TGTGCCAGCAGTCCGGGACAGGGCCCCAGTGGCTACACCTTC. It encodes CASSPGQGPSGYTF.

This chain uses TRBV6-4 with TRBJ1-3; no clear D. From germline, CDR1 is MRHNA and CDR2 SNTAGT. This CDR3 has 15 amino acids. The germline V and J ends were trimmed by 4 bases and 0 bases, with 10 bases remaining between them. CDR3 amino acids: CASSAGIRSGNTIYF. CDR3 nucleotide sequence: TGTGCCAGCAGTGCAGGCATTCGCTCTGGAAACACCATATATTTT.

The chain combines TRBV2 with TRBJ2-5; 13 nucleotides agree with TRBD2. The CDR3 runs 16 residues. Germline V lookup: CDR1 SNHLY, CDR2 FYNNEI. The ends lost 1 base at V and 2 bases at J; junction bases unmatched: 1. In DNA form, the CDR3 reads TGTGCCAGCAGTGAAGGGGGACTAGCGGGGCAAGAGACCCAGTACTTC. This gives the protein CASSEGGLAGQETQYF. The whole variable domain, remainder taken from reference TRBV2 and TRBJ2-5, is EPEVTQTPSHQVTQMGQEVILRCVPISNHLYFYWYRQILGQKVEFLVSFYNNEISEKSEIFDDQFSVERPDGSNFTLKIRSTKLEDSAMYFCASSEGGLAGQETQYFGPGTRLLVL.

This clone was counted a single time. The rearrangement joins TRBV7-2 to TRBJ2-2, with D tentatively TRBD2 (6 bases). Germline loops: CDR1 SGHTA, CDR2 FQGNSA. Trimming shortened V by 6 bases and J by 5 bases, and 13 bases separated the two germline ends. There are 14 residues in the CDR3. The CDR3 loop is CASRYTGGTGELFF. In DNA, the CDR3 is TGTGCCAGCAGATACACTGGGGGGACCGGGGAGCTGTTTTTT.

V usage is TRBV5-1 and J usage is TRBJ2-7, with TRBD1 matching 10 bases. V trimming: 4 bases; J trimming: 6 bases; junction bases outside the gene matches: 10. Germline V gene sequence: CDR1 SGHRS, CDR2 YFSETQ. This CDR3 has 15 amino acids. The CDR3 reads CASSARQGAAGEQYF. DNA of the CDR3: TGCGCCAGCAGCGCGCGACAGGGGGCGGCCGGCGAGCAGTACTTC.

The chain couples TRBV7-3 to TRBJ2-5; 10 bases are a match to TRBD2. The CDR3 covers 17 residues. Germline-derived CDR1 and CDR2 are SGHTA and FQGTGA. The J segment lost 1 base and the V segment lost 7 bases, leaving 12 bases of the junction unmatched. This CDR3 reads CASTLSGRAAPQETQYF. The CDR3 nucleotides read TGTGCCAGCACCCTGAGCGGGAGGGCCGCTCCCCAAGAGACCCAGTACTTC.

The CDR3 sequence: CASSLGGSSYNEQFF. For the CDR3, the DNA is TGCGCCAGCAGCTTGGGCGGGAGCTCCTACAATGAGCAGTTCTTC. The chain couples TRBV5-1 to TRBJ2-1, with 7 nucleotides matching TRBD2. Germline values: CDR1 SGHRS, CDR2 YFSETQ. The CDR3 covers 15 residues. Trimming removed 0 bases from V and 0 bases from J; junction bases left unmatched: 0. The full variable domain, rest sourced from reference TRBV5-1 and TRBJ2-1, is KAGVTQTPRYLIKTRGQQVTLSCSPISGHRSVSWYQQTPGQGLQFLFEYFSETQRNKGNFPGRFSGRQFSNSRSEMNVSTLELGDSALYLCASSLGGSSYNEQFFGPGTRLTVL.

This chain uses TRBV6-6 with TRBJ2-7; 10 nucleotides agree with TRBD2. Germline V CDR1 and CDR2: MNHNY, SVGAGI (reference sequence). The CDR3 extends over 14 amino acids. CDR3 nucleotides: TGTCCTCGCGTTTTACTAGCGGGATCCTACGAGCAGTACTTC. Protein product: CPRVLLAGSYEQYF.

The chain joins TRBV28 to TRBJ2-1; TRBD1 might be the D (5 bases). The germline V gene has CDR1 MDHEN and CDR2 SYDVKM. The V end was cut by 6 bases, the J end by 9 bases, with 15 bases between. This CDR3 is built from 13 residues. Here the CDR3 reads CASSRTETGEQFF. CDR3 bases: TGTGCCAGCAGCCGAACCGAAACAGGTGAGCAGTTCTTC.

This clone appeared a few times. The rearrangement uses TRBV6-2 or TRBV6-3 and TRBJ1-5; 8 positions agree with TRBD1. The V segment lost 5 bases and the J segment 3 bases; nucleotides outside the gene matches: 9. Per germline, CDR1 MNHEY and CDR2 SVGEGT. The CDR3 consists of 16 residues. CDR3 in DNA: TGTGCCAGCAGTGGATGGACAGGGCATAACAATCAGCCCCAGCATTTT. It yields the protein CASSGWTGHNNQPQHF.

V is TRBV10-3 and J is TRBJ2-1; 11 positions match TRBD2. The CDR3 contains 15 residues. Germline V gene sequence: CDR1 ENHRY, CDR2 SYGVKD. V lost 6 bases to trimming and J lost 5 bases; unmatched junction nucleotides: 6. The CDR3 spells CAIRGTSGPHNEQFF. CDR3 DNA sequence: TGTGCCATCAGGGGGACTAGCGGCCCCCACAATGAGCAGTTCTTC.

The chain uses TRBV7-3 and TRBJ2-5; perhaps TRBD1 as D (6 bases). Germline V lookup: CDR1 SGHTA, CDR2 FQGTGA. The CDR3 extends over 13 amino acids. Deletions cut 2 bases from V and 2 bases from J, with 6 bases between. CDR3 residues: CASSLQGQETQYF. CDR3 DNA sequence: TGTGCCAGCAGCTTACAGGGGCAAGAGACCCAGTACTTC.

The genes are TRBV5-1 and TRBJ1-3, with 8 bases lining up with TRBD1. From germline, CDR1 is SGHRS and CDR2 YFSETQ. This CDR3 spans 16 amino acids. J lost 0 bases, V lost 5 bases, and 7 bases had no gene match. The CDR3 loop is CASRSGTGVSGNTIYF. The DNA of the CDR3 is TGCGCCAGCAGATCCGGGACAGGAGTCTCTGGAAACACCATATATTTT.

The chain joins TRBV30 to TRBJ1-5; D gene ambiguous. Germline lookup yields CDR1 GTSNPN and CDR2 SVGIG (reference sequence). The CDR3 runs 15 residues. Trimming pared 5 bases from V and 1 base from J, leaving 15 bases between. CDR3 DNA sequence: TGTGCCTGGTCCCCCAGGTCCCTAAGCAATCAGCCCCAGCATTTT. Translating it yields CAWSPRSLSNQPQHF.